This paragraph reports one TCR beta chain. Its antigen remains undetermined. A read error is possible here, since a much larger clone lies one base away. The donors were under 40 Caucasian individuals from Russia, aged 6 to 90 years, who were systemically healthy. About 9.1 milliliters of peripheral blood were collected from each donor into EDTA-treated Vacutainer tubes. Ficoll-Paque density-gradient centrifugation was used to isolate PBMCs, with at least 6 million obtained per sample. Total RNA was extracted from PBMCs with Trizol reagent, with at least 5.5 micrograms obtained per sample. For every donor, an aliquot of PBMCs went through flow cytometry to measure the percentages of naive CD45RAhigh/CD27high T cells. The source of the sample is a study of blood T cells in healthy people across ages (dated by TCRdb to 2015 to 2017). General notes on the study: In model experiments, template switching captured roughly one uniquely barcoded TCR beta cDNA molecule for every two T cells. To avoid experimental bias, donors of different ages were randomly spread across the sequencing lanes. The study analyzed two additional independent replicas of 1 million unique cDNA reads from the same blood draw for two donors, one aged 18 to 29 and one aged 80 or older. Donors were grouped into four age groups: young (average approximately 15 years), middle-aged (roughly 40), aged (around 60) and long-lived (over 80). Using deep sequencing normalized with unique cDNA molecular identifiers, the study measured how TCR beta repertoire diversity changes with age. General findings and caveats noted by the study authors: Conclusive comparison of naive and antigen-experienced compartments was prevented by the profiling of bulk unsorted PBMCs. Observed TCR beta diversity per million T cells fell roughly linearly with age, and a significant reduction was already apparent by age around 36. Compared with the aged group, the long-lived group had more naive CD4+ T cells, fewer expanded clones and increased TCR diversity, a pattern suggesting age selection. Estimates of total diversity based on one million sequenced T cells were considered lower bounds and underestimates. The percentage of naive T cells measured by flow cytometry correlated strongly with observed TCR beta diversity. Because donor CMV infection status was unknown, age-related changes in expanded clonotypes were potentially confounded.

Counted from cysteine to phenylalanine, this CDR3 has 14 amino acids. The retained sequence is limited to the CDR3, 42 bases, with the frame set at the first base. Reading the germline V gene gives CDR1 SNHLY and CDR2 FYNNEI. Between the V and J ends, shortened by 4 bases and 3 bases respectively, the junction contains 13 bases. The protocol used for the library was 5' RACE. The reads were generated on an Illumina HiSeq 2500. A second PCR of about 6 to 11 cycles was performed with a sample-barcoded 5' primer and a J-beta primer mix. Each TCR beta cDNA molecule received a unique molecular identifier from a template-switch 5' adaptor carrying 12 random nucleotides. Each sample yielded at least 2.5 million CDR3-containing paired-end reads. First-strand cDNA synthesis was performed from all RNA using the Mint cDNA synthesis kit, with priming by a TRBC-specific oligonucleotide. All cDNA was treated with uracil-DNA glycosylase and then went through a first 18-cycle PCR with the universal primers M1SS and BC2_uni_R. The authors' analysis ran thus. Normalization of each sample was performed by random selection of 1 million high-quality reads, each carrying a distinct molecular identifier. Reads sharing molecular identifiers were discarded rather than binned into consensus sequences. MiTCR, run with a Q25 quality threshold and the strictest error-elimination algorithm, handled CDR3 identification, clonotype clustering and error correction. A nonparametric unseen species model with Euler transformation was used to estimate lower-bound total TCR beta diversity. The public reads were run again by TCRdb, first through fastp at Q25 and then through MiXCR, and only productive beta chains were kept. Identical CDR3 proteins give one entry, which carries the most common genes and DNA. The V and J calls come from TCRdb's annotation, not from the publication. The sample profile shows about 670,000 distinct CDR3 sequences; over 40% of them were found once. The biggest ten clones account for about 14% of the sample.

This TCR came from a woman older than 75 in good health. The chain joins TRBV2 to TRBJ2-7; a confident D gene designation cannot be given. Sequences were obtained from blood. The nucleotide sequence is TGTGCCAGCAGTGCCCCGGATCGCATCTACGAGCAGTACTTC. The encoded protein is CASSAPDRIYEQYF. The reference TRBV2 and TRBJ2-7 proteins fill in what lies around the CDR3, so the full variable domain reads EPEVTQTPSHQVTQMGQEVILRCVPISNHLYFYWYRQILGQKVEFLVSFYNNEISEKSEIFDDQFSVERPDGSNFTLKIRSTKLEDSAMYFCASSAPDRIYEQYFGPGTRLTVT.